This TCR beta chain derives from a study of response to subunit inactivated influenza vaccine. This clonotype came up a few times. The antigen is unknown. Per germline, CDR1 DFQATT and CDR2 SNEGSKA (reference sequence). This CDR3 spans 14 amino acids. Trimming shortened V by 0 bases and J by 3 bases, and 12 bases separated the two germline ends. Regarding the study as a whole: The authors suggested that every seasonal influenza vaccination recruits few new T cells.

TCRdb analysed the RT-PCR reads with MiXCR anew, one entry per CDR3 protein. The sample holds over 650,000 distinct CDR3 sequences; about a fifth are singletons and the top ten take about a tenth. The starting material was PBMCs from blood, obtained less than 6 days after vaccination. This receptor was obtained from a man aged 45 to 65 who received an inactivated influenza vaccine. The genes are TRBV20-1 and TRBJ2-7; a weak D match, TRBD1 (7 bases). For the CDR3, the DNA is TGCAGTGCTAGAGAAAGGGGGCGGGACTACGAGCAGTACTTC. Encoded protein: CSARERGRDYEQYF.